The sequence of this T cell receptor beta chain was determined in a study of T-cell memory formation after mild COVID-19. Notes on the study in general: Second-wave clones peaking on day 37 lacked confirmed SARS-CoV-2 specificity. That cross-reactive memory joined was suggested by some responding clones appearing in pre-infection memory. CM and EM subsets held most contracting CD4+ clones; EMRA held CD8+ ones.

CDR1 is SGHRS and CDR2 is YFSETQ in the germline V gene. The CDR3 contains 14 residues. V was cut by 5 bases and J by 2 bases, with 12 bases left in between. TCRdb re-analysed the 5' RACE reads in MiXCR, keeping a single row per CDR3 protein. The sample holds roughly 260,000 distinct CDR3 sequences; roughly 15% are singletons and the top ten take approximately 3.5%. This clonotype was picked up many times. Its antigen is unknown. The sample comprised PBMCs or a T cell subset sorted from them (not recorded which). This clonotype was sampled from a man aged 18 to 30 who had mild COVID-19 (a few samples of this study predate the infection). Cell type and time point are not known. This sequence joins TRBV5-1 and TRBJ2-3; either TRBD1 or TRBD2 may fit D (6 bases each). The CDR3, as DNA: TGCGCCAGCAGGTATCGGGGGCTCACAGATACGCAGTATTTT. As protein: CASRYRGLTDTQYF.